Listed below are T cell receptor beta chains from one sample, sequenced in a study of T cell changes during pregnancy in multiple sclerosis. Measured with immunoSEQ multiplex PCR; TCRdb has only the in-frame clones, and not every one. In the table there are about 68,000 clones, just over 90% of which are singletons. The material sequenced was peripheral blood, taken in the third trimester of pregnancy. The receptor set was obtained from a female donor with multiple sclerosis, enrolled in a pregnancy study. The CDR3 runs from the conserved cysteine through the conserved F or W. D genes are given only for firm matches. Size values are once, few and many counts, or a class for expanded clones, and some rows have none.

d_gene	len	v_gene	abundance	j_gene	CDR3nt	CDR3aa
TRBD2	15	TRBV5-1	NA	TRBJ2-5	TGCGCCAGCAGCTTGGCCCAGCGGGGTGGAGAGACCCAGTACTTC	CASSLAQRGGETQYF
NA	14	TRBV18	NA	TRBJ1-4	TGTGCCAGCTCACCGGGACTCATTAATGAAAAACTGTTTTTT	CASSPGLINEKLFF
TRBD2	16	TRBV5-1	NA	TRBJ2-3	TGCGCCAGCAGCGGACCGGGACTAGCGGGCACAGATACGCAGTATTTT	CASSGPGLAGTDTQYF
NA	16	TRBV7-3	NA	TRBJ1-6	TGTGCCAGCAGCTTAACGGGCAGCCCAAAGGATTCACCCCTCCACTTT	CASSLTGSPKDSPLHF
NA	15	TRBV11-3	NA	TRBJ2-3	TGTGCCAGCAGCTTGGGCAGCACCTCCACAGATACGCAGTATTTT	CASSLGSTSTDTQYF
NA	12	TRBV2	NA	TRBJ2-1	TGTGCCAGCAGTGAACAGTGGGAGTTGGAGTTCTTC	CASSEQWELEFF
NA	15	TRBV6-5	NA	TRBJ2-7	TGTGCCAGCAGTTACTCGGAAGGAGCCTCCTACGAGCAGTACTTC	CASSYSEGASYEQYF
NA	18	TRBV28	NA	TRBJ2-3	TGTGCCAGCAGTTTGTCCTACCCACGCCAGGGCCTCACAGATACGCAGTATTTT	CASSLSYPRQGLTDTQYF
NA	14	TRBV6-5	NA	TRBJ1-5	TGTGCCAGCAGTTACTTAGGGGTTAATCAGCCCCAGCATTTT	CASSYLGVNQPQHF
NA	14	TRBV4-3	NA	TRBJ1-1	TGCGCCAGCAGCCAAGATTGGGGGCCAGGTGAAGCTTTCTTT	CASSQDWGPGEAFF
NA	13	TRBV18	few	TRBJ1-1	TGTGCCAGCTCACCTACAGTGAACACTGAAGCTTTCTTT	CASSPTVNTEAFF
TRBD1	13	TRBV27	NA	TRBJ1-6	TGTGCCAGCAGCGACAGGGAATATTCACCCCTCCACTTT	CASSDREYSPLHF
TRBD1	16	TRBV6-6	NA	TRBJ1-1	TGTGCCAGCAGTTACCCCGCTGGACAGGGAATGACTGAAGCTTTCTTT	CASSYPAGQGMTEAFF
NA	13	TRBV25-1	NA	TRBJ1-2	TGTGCCAGCAGTGATAGCGGGGCGTGGGGCTACACCTTC	CASSDSGAWGYTF
NA	11	TRBV20-1	NA	TRBJ2-3	TGCAGTGGAGTACCCACAGATACGCAGTATTTT	CSGVPTDTQYF
TRBD1	15	TRBV30	NA	TRBJ2-7	TGTGCCTGGAGTCCCGGGACAGGGAGTGGCCACGAGCAGTACTTC	CAWSPGTGSGHEQYF
TRBD1	16	TRBV6-1	NA	TRBJ2-2	TGTGCCAGCAGTGGGGACAGGCTTTCGAACACCGGGGAGCTGTTTTTT	CASSGDRLSNTGELFF
TRBD2	16	TRBV5-1	NA	TRBJ2-3	TGCGCCAGCAGCTTGGGCACTAGCGGGAGAACAGATACGCAGTATTTT	CASSLGTSGRTDTQYF
TRBD1	15	TRBV15	NA	TRBJ1-1	TGTGCCACCAGCAGAGATGGACAGGGGAACACTGAAGCTTTCTTT	CATSRDGQGNTEAFF
NA	15	TRBV12-5	NA	TRBJ1-5	TGTGCTAGTGGTTTAGGAGGGAATAGCAATCAGCCCCAGCATTTT	CASGLGGNSNQPQHF
NA	15	TRBV7-9	NA	TRBJ1-1	TGTGCCAGCAGTTCTGTCCCGGACAGATACACTGAAGCTTTCTTT	CASSSVPDRYTEAFF
TRBD1	16	TRBV7-2	NA	TRBJ1-4	TGTGCCAGCAGCTTGGGCGACAGGGGGCCCAATGAAAAACTGTTTTTT	CASSLGDRGPNEKLFF
TRBD1	17	TRBV4-1	NA	TRBJ2-2	TGCGCCAGCAGCCAAGATTGGGGACAGATGATGGCCGGGGAGCTGTTTTTT	CASSQDWGQMMAGELFF
NA	15	TRBV7-8	NA	TRBJ2-2	TGTGCCAGCAGCTTAAGCAGGGGTACCACCGGGGAGCTGTTTTTT	CASSLSRGTTGELFF
TRBD1	14	TRBV7-9	NA	TRBJ1-6	TGTGCCAGCAGCACACAGGGGAATAATTCACCCCTCCACTTT	CASSTQGNNSPLHF
TRBD1	16	TRBV7-9	NA	TRBJ2-2	TGTGCCAGCAGCTTGTCCGGGACAGGGAACACCGGGGAGCTGTTTTTT	CASSLSGTGNTGELFF
NA	14	TRBV27	NA	TRBJ2-2	TGTGCCAGCAGTCTAGGACAGTACACCGGGGAGCTGTTTTTT	CASSLGQYTGELFF
TRBD1	17	TRBV19	NA	TRBJ1-2	TGTGCCAGTAGTATAGTTGAGGGGGCGAGTTCGCGGAATGGCTACACCTTC	CASSIVEGASSRNGYTF
NA	15	TRBV18	once	TRBJ1-2	TGTGCCAGCTCACCACGGGCGGGGGGCCAGAGCGGCTACACCTTC	CASSPRAGGQSGYTF
NA	16	TRBV25-1	once	TRBJ1-1	TGTGCCAGCAGTGAATTATATGGACGGGAGAACACTGAAGCTTTCTTT	CASSELYGRENTEAFF
TRBD1	16	TRBV14	NA	TRBJ2-3	TGTGCCAGCAGCCGCGTCCGGACAGGGGGCACAGATACGCAGTATTTT	CASSRVRTGGTDTQYF
NA	14	TRBV27	NA	TRBJ2-7	TGTGCCAGCACCCCCTCAGACGGACACTACGAGCAGTACTTC	CASTPSDGHYEQYF
NA	13	TRBV7-9	NA	TRBJ1-2	TGTGCCAGCAGCAGTATGACAGCTTATGGCTACACCTTC	CASSSMTAYGYTF
TRBD1	13	TRBV10-3	NA	TRBJ2-1	TGTGCCATCAGGGACAGGCCTTACAATGAGCAGTTCTTC	CAIRDRPYNEQFF
TRBD1	15	TRBV7-9	NA	TRBJ1-4	TGTGCCAGCAGCTTAACACAGGGGGCAGATGAAAAACTGTTTTTT	CASSLTQGADEKLFF
NA	14	TRBV9	few	TRBJ1-1	TGTGCCAGCAGCGTAACGGGTAAGGTCACTGAAGCTTTCTTT	CASSVTGKVTEAFF
NA	14	TRBV27	NA	TRBJ2-1	TGTGCCAGCAGGGAAGGGAGCTCCTACAATGAGCAGTTCTTC	CASREGSSYNEQFF
TRBD1	19	TRBV2	NA	TRBJ2-1	TGTGCCAGCAGTGAACCGGGACAGGGGGCTAGACTAGCAAGGTATGAGCAGTTCTTC	CASSEPGQGARLARYEQFF
NA	13	TRBV2	NA	TRBJ2-2	TGTGCCAGCAGTGAACCTATGGCCGGGGAGCTGTTTTTT	CASSEPMAGELFF
NA	13	TRBV6-1	NA	TRBJ1-1	TGTGCCAGCAGGGAAACAGGGCCCACTGAAGCTTTCTTT	CASRETGPTEAFF